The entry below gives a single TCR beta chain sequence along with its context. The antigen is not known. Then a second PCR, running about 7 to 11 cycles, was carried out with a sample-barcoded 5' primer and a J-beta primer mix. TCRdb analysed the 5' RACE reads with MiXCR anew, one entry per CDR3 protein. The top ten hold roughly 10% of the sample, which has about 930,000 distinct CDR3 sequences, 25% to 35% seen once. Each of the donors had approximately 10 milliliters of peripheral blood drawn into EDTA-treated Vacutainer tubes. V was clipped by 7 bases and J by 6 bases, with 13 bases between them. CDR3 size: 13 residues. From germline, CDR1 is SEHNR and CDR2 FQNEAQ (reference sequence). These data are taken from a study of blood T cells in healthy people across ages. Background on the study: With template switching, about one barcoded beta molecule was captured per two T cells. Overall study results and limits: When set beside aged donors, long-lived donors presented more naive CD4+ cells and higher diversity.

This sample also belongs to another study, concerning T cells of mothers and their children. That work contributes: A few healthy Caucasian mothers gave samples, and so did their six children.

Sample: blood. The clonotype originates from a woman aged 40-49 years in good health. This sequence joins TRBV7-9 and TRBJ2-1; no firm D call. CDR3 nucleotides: TGTGCCAGCACCCTAATACATTTCAATGAGCAGTTCTTC. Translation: CASTLIHFNEQFF.